This T cell receptor beta chain comes out of a study of T cell repertoires in cytomegalovirus infection. The CDR3 covers 14 residues. With 2 bases removed from V and 13 bases from J, the gap between germline ends came to 20 bases. CDR1 and CDR2 (germline): SGHTA, FQGNSA. This clonotype has a count of ten or more. Its antigen is still unknown. A single record per CDR3 protein comes from TCRdb applying MiXCR to the reads. The data show about 700,000 distinct CDR3 sequences, about 33% seen once. V gene TRBV7-2 combines with J gene TRBJ1-1; a possible D gene is TRBD1 (5 bases). The receptor comes from a human donor in good health (CMV status not recorded). Some clones in this sample may be carry-over from other donors' samples. The sample in question was cultured PBMCs, obtained from culture after CMV antigen stimulation. The CDR3 DNA is TGTGCCAGCAGCTTAAGATTTGGGGGTTCGAGGGGTTTCTTT. The encoded protein is CASSLRFGGSRGFF.